This T cell receptor (beta chain) was documented in a study of T cell clonotyping in hematopoietic cell transplantation. Study overall: Recipient samples before transplant were obtained post-cytoreduction.

Broader study findings: Broader posttransplant TCR repertoire diversity was predicted by graft donor and pretransplant recipient Inverse Simpson Index values. After transplant, recipient diversity fell while pathologically expanded clonotypes grew through day 180.

As to this clone: As yet, its antigen is unknown.

The protocol was immunoSEQ multiplex PCR, while the TCRdb copy is restricted to in-frame clones and leaves out a portion. The sample has approximately 44,000 clones, around 84% seen once. The CDR3 spans 15 residues. The ends were cut back, 4 bases at V and 5 bases at J, with 15 bases in the middle. The V gene's germline CDR1 is MGHRA and CDR2 YSYEKL. The time point here: recipient sample about 28 days before transplant, after cytoreduction. Recipient blood drawn about 28 days pretransplant and days 30, 100, 180 after. The sequences come from peripheral blood mononuclear cells, collected before stem cell transplant. The TCR originated in a man aged 55 to 70 with acute myeloid leukemia. Some clones in this sample may be carry-over from other donors' samples. This chain connects TRBV4-1 to TRBJ1-5; a weak D match, TRBD1 (6 bases). The CDR3 DNA sequence: TGCGCCAGCAGCCTCCAAGGGGGGGGCGATCAGCCCCAGCATTTT. Protein sequence: CASSLQGGGDQPQHF.